The T cell receptor beta chain under discussion was sequenced for a study of CD8 T cell repertoires and HIV-1 epitope variants. Across the study: Autologous T cell-negative cells served as antigen-presenting cells in equal numbers.

The CDR3 has 14 amino acids. The V segment lost 4 bases and the J segment 2 bases; nucleotides outside the gene matches: 6. CDR1 is SGHRS, CDR2 YFSETQ, per germline. The table came from immunoSEQ multiplex PCR; TCRdb's copy has only in-frame clones and leaves some out. The sample contains some 5,700 clones, around 60% of which appear only once. As regards this clone: Its antigen is unidentified. Other DNA sequences within the sample encode an identical CDR3.

The sequenced sample was cultured CD8+ T cells derived from PBMCs. The TCR was taken from a male donor with HIV. The chain is built from TRBV5-1 and TRBJ2-7; 7 bases agree with TRBD1. The CDR3 DNA is TGCGCCAGCAGCCCAGGGCAGGGGGCCTACGAGCAGTACTTC. This codes for CASSPGQGAYEQYF. Full variable domain (remainder filled in from reference TRBV5-1 and TRBJ2-7): KAGVTQTPRYLIKTRGQQVTLSCSPISGHRSVSWYQQTPGQGLQFLFEYFSETQRNKGNFPGRFSGRQFSNSRSEMNVSTLELGDSALYLCASSPGQGAYEQYFGPGTRLTVT.